These 29 T cell receptor beta chains originate from one sample sequenced in a study of T cell repertoires in cytomegalovirus infection. TCRdb re-called the reads through MiXCR, storing one row per CDR3 protein. The profile covers around 490,000 distinct CDR3 sequences, with around 27% appearing a single time and over 10% taken by the ten largest. Sample: PBMCs. The receptors originated from a human donor in good health (CMV status not recorded). Some clones in this sample may be carry-over from other donors' samples.

As to this clonotype: One junction end does not reproduce the germline sequence, and a read error may be involved. The CDR3 nucleotides read TGTGTCAGCAGCGCGGACAGGAGGGGGGTTAACTATGGCTACACCTTC. It encodes CVSSADRRGVNYGYTF. This chain connects TRBV9 to TRBJ1-2; 7 bases map to TRBD1. CDR3 length: 16 residues. The germline gives CDR1 SGDLS, CDR2 YYNGEE.

This clonotype was counted a few times. J is TRBJ2-1 and V is TRBV14, with D perhaps matching TRBD2 (5 bases). Trimming took 2 bases from V and 6 from J, leaving 11 bases between them. Germline values: CDR1 SGHDN, CDR2 FVKESK. The CDR3 runs to 14 residues. CDR3 sequence reads: CASSQSRDANEQFF. In DNA form, the CDR3 reads TGTGCCAGCAGCCAATCCCGGGATGCCAATGAGCAGTTCTTC.

The genes are TRBV20-1 and TRBJ2-3, with 12 nucleotides matching TRBD2. Germline V gives CDR1 DFQATT, CDR2 SNEGSKA (reference sequence). The CDR3 loop spans 15 amino acids. The junction had 3 bases not matched to a gene; V was cut back by 5 bases and J by 0 bases. CDR3 nucleotides: TGCAGTGCTGGGACTAGCGGGCGTAGCACAGATACGCAGTATTTT. Its protein product is CSAGTSGRSTDTQYF.

This clonotype was detected a few times. This chain connects TRBV28 to TRBJ2-7; 12 bases line up with TRBD2. This CDR3 contains 14 residues. The V and J ends lost 5 bases and 7 bases, in that order; junction bases with no gene match: 6. Germline lookup yields CDR1 MDHEN and CDR2 SYDVKM. The CDR3 region is CASSNPGLAGEQYF. CDR3 nucleotide sequence: TGTGCCAGCAGTAACCCCGGACTAGCGGGAGAGCAGTACTTC.

This chain uses TRBV28 with TRBJ1-1; maybe TRBD1 (6 bases). Germline V gene lookup returns CDR1 MDHEN and CDR2 SYDVKM. V was trimmed by 4 bases and J by 1 base, leaving 13 bases between them. The CDR3 loop spans 15 amino acids. CDR3 residues: CASSSVGGSNTEAFF. The CDR3 DNA sequence: TGTGCCAGCAGTTCAGTAGGGGGATCGAACACTGAAGCTTTCTTT.

This clonotype was found many times. V is TRBV7-2 and J is TRBJ1-5, with a weak D call TRBD1 (6 bases). Germline V gene sequence: CDR1 SGHTA, CDR2 FQGNSA. V was pared by 1 base and J by 7 bases, with 14 bases between. This CDR3 contains 15 residues. In DNA, the CDR3 is TGTGCCAGCAGCTTAGAGGGGGGGGGTTGGCAGCCCCAGCATTTT. It codes for CASSLEGGGWQPQHF.

In its sample, this clonotype was seen a few times. The chain uses TRBV6-1 and TRBJ1-2; tentative D call: TRBD1 (6 bases). This CDR3 has 15 residues. V lost 5 bases and J lost 5, with 18 bases in between. Germline lookup yields CDR1 MNHNS and CDR2 SASEGT. The chain's CDR3 is CASSYNRAPTYGYTF. The CDR3 nucleotides are TGTGCCAGCAGTTATAACAGGGCCCCTACTTATGGCTACACCTTC.

J is TRBJ2-3 and V is TRBV5-1, with 7 bases identical to TRBD2. The CDR3 runs 14 residues. J gave up 2 bases and V 6 bases, and 6 bases lay outside the gene matches. Looked up from germline, CDR1 is SGHRS and CDR2 is YFSETQ. The CDR3 DNA is TGCGCCAGCACTAGCGGATCGCTCACAGATACGCAGTATTTT. Amino acids: CASTSGSLTDTQYF.

The chain uses TRBV7-6 and TRBJ2-5; TRBD2 matches at 12 bases. J was trimmed by 2 bases and V by 0 bases; bases with no gene match: 1. The CDR3 spans 16 residues. Germline values: CDR1 SGHVS, CDR2 FNYEAQ. CDR3 in amino acids: CASSLAGLAGQETQYF. The CDR3 DNA is TGTGCCAGCAGCTTAGCTGGACTAGCGGGGCAAGAGACCCAGTACTTC.

The chain employs TRBV29-1 and TRBJ2-5, with TRBD2 matching over 10 bases. Trimming took 4 bases from V and 4 from J; bases not matched to a gene: 6. The CDR3 contains 14 residues. Germline-derived CDR1 and CDR2 are SQVTM and ANQGSEA. CDR3 sequence reads: CSVGPAGGRETQYF. CDR3 nucleotide sequence: TGCAGCGTTGGCCCAGCGGGAGGGAGAGAGACCCAGTACTTC.

The chain has TRBV3-1 and TRBJ2-3, with 8 bases that match TRBD1. The CDR3 totals 20 residues. Trimming removed 3 bases from V and 4 bases from J; junction bases left unmatched: 21. In germline, CDR1 is LGHDT, CDR2 YNNKEL (reference sequence). The CDR3 DNA is TGTGCCAGCAGCCACAAACTTACAGGGGGATCGCAGGGTATCGCAGATACGCAGTATTTT. Translation gives CASSHKLTGGSQGIADTQYF.

There are many counts of this clonotype. The J gene is TRBJ2-1, the V gene TRBV7-2, with 16 bases aligning to TRBD2. CDR3 length: 21 amino acids. Germline CDR1 is SGHTA and CDR2 is FQGNSA. V was clipped by 6 bases and J by 0 bases; unmatched bases: 14. The CDR3, as DNA: TGTGCCAGCAGGACGGGACTAGCGGGAGGGCCGGACAGGAGCTCCTACAATGAGCAGTTCTTC. Translation gives CASRTGLAGGPDRSSYNEQFF.

V and J are TRBV12-3 or TRBV12-4 and TRBJ1-1, with TRBD1 matching 9 bases. V lost 7 bases and J lost 6; bases outside the gene matches: 6. The CDR3 loop spans 13 amino acids. CDR3 bases: TGTGCCAGCAAAAAACAGGGGGCCTCTGAAGCTTTCTTT. As protein: CASKKQGASEAFF.

This clonotype came up a few times. The J gene is TRBJ1-5, the V gene TRBV6-6, with D possibly matching TRBD1 (5 bases). The CDR3 consists of 18 residues. V dropped 5 bases and J dropped 0 bases, with 20 bases sitting between them. In germline, CDR1 is MNHNY, CDR2 SVGAGI (reference sequence). CDR3 amino acids: CASSRWAGTQYSNQPQHF. In DNA form, the CDR3 reads TGTGCCAGCAGTCGCTGGGCCGGGACTCAGTATAGCAATCAGCCCCAGCATTTT.

The rearrangement uses TRBV19 and TRBJ1-4, with unresolved D. Germline loops: CDR1 LNHDA, CDR2 SQIVND (reference sequence). V gave up 3 bases and J gave up 7 bases, with 6 bases separating them. CDR3 length: 12 residues. The CDR3 region has the DNA TGTGCCAGTAGTATTCGAGCTGAAAAACTGTTTTTT. This encodes CASSIRAEKLFF.

The chain uses TRBV15 and TRBJ2-2, with 10 bases identical to TRBD2. Germline V gene lookup returns CDR1 LNHNV and CDR2 YYDKDF (reference sequence). With 4 bases clipped from V and 6 bases from J, the junction kept 8 bases outside the gene matches. The CDR3 has 16 residues. The CDR3 coding sequence is TGTGCCACCAGCACCTCGGGACTAGCGTTCTCCGGGGAGCTGTTTTTT. Amino acid sequence: CATSTSGLAFSGELFF. Supplemented by reference TRBV15 and TRBJ2-2, the full variable domain reads DAMVIQNPRYQVTQFGKPVTLSCSQTLNHNVMYWYQQKSSQAPKLLFHYYDKDFNNEADTPDNFQSRRPNTSFCFLDIRSPGLGDTAMYLCATSTSGLAFSGELFFGEGSRLTVL.

The chain links TRBV5-1 to TRBJ2-3; no clear D. V was cut by 1 base and J by 6 bases, with 12 bases left in between. This CDR3 region has 14 residues. Germline assignment: CDR1 SGHRS and CDR2 YFSETQ. The CDR3 coding sequence is TGCGCCAGCAGCTTGAATTCTGGGCGGGATACGCAGTATTTT. Translation gives CASSLNSGRDTQYF.

This clonotype was observed a handful of times. This chain connects TRBV6-2 or TRBV6-3 to TRBJ2-3; 9 nucleotides agree with TRBD2. The length of the CDR3 is 15 residues. Germline CDR1 is MNHEY and CDR2 is SVGEGT. This chain's CDR3 is CAVRASGASTDTQYF. The CDR3 nucleotides are TGTGCAGTGCGGGCTAGCGGGGCTAGCACAGATACGCAGTATTTT.

The rearrangement uses TRBV29-1 and TRBJ1-1; 8 bases map to TRBD1. With 5 bases clipped from V and 3 bases from J, the junction kept 8 bases outside the gene matches. Germline V CDR1 and CDR2: SQVTM, ANQGSEA. This CDR3 contains 14 residues. The CDR3 DNA follows: TGCAGCGTTCAAAATGCAGGGGGCGACACTGAAGCTTTCTTT. Protein: CSVQNAGGDTEAFF. Full variable domain (rest looked up from reference TRBV29-1 and TRBJ1-1): SAVISQKPSRDICQRGTSLTIQCQVDSQVTMMFWYRQQPGQSLTLIATANQGSEATYESGFVIDKFPISRPNLTFSTLTVSNMSPEDSSIYLCSVQNAGGDTEAFFGQGTRLTVV.

This clonotype came up many times. The rearrangement uses TRBV7-2 and TRBJ1-6; TRBD1 matches at 9 bases. Looked up from germline, CDR1 is SGHTA and CDR2 is FQGNSA. The trim removed 4 bases at V and 9 bases at J, leaving 16 bases unmatched. The CDR3 sequence is 18 residues long. CDR3 sequence (DNA): TGTGCCAGCAGCTCAAGACAGGGGGACGTGCATCGGAGTTCACCCCTCCACTTT. Amino acids: CASSSRQGDVHRSSPLHF.

The chain recombines TRBV15 with TRBJ2-5, with 9 bases that match TRBD1. V was pared by 7 bases and J by 2 bases, with 2 bases of the junction left unmatched. CDR1 and CDR2 from the germline V gene are LNHNV and YYDKDF (reference sequence). There are 13 residues in the CDR3. The CDR3 is CATTGTGQETQYF. The CDR3 DNA sequence: TGTGCCACCACCGGGACAGGGCAAGAGACCCAGTACTTC.

The count of this clonotype is one. The V gene is TRBV6-5, the J gene TRBJ2-5; 8 bases map to TRBD1. Germline-derived CDR1 and CDR2 are MNHEY and SVGAGI. Trimming removed 6 bases from V and 2 bases from J; junction bases left unmatched: 5. The CDR3 sequence is 14 residues long. The CDR3 spells CASRPGQAQETQYF. The DNA for the CDR3 is TGTGCCAGCAGGCCGGGACAGGCTCAAGAGACCCAGTACTTC.

This clonotype occurred once. The gene calls are TRBV5-4 and TRBJ2-5; D not certain. Germline CDR1 reads SGHNT; CDR2 reads YYREEE (reference sequence). The V end lost 4 bases, the J end lost 2 bases, and 12 bases lay between the germline ends. This CDR3 contains 14 residues. CDR3 DNA: TGTGCCAGCAGCGAGGTAGAATTACAAGAGACCCAGTACTTC. It specifies CASSEVELQETQYF.

The V and J genes are TRBV28 and TRBJ2-5; the D gene could be TRBD1 or TRBD2 (6 bases each). In germline, CDR1 is MDHEN, CDR2 SYDVKM. The CDR3 is 13 amino acids. Trimming took off 3 bases at V and 9 bases at J, with 14 bases between the two ends. The chain's CDR3 is CASSLQGRDSQYF. The CDR3, as DNA: TGTGCCAGCAGTTTGCAGGGGCGGGACTCCCAGTACTTC.

Remarks on this clonotype: This may be a read error, as it is one base from a much larger clone. This chain links TRBV20-1 with TRBJ1-1; TRBD1 matches 7 bases. Germline CDR1 is DFQATT and CDR2 is SNEGSKA (reference sequence). V was pared by 0 bases and J by 3 bases, with 19 bases of the junction left unmatched. The CDR3 runs to 19 residues. CDR3 sequence: CSARDRLYRGGLRDTEAFF. CDR3 DNA sequence: TGCAGTGCTAGAGATCGATTGTACAGGGGTGGGCTTCGGGACACTGAAGCTTTCTTT.

The table lists this clonotype with a few counts. The V and J genes are TRBV29-1 and TRBJ2-1; 13 bases agree with TRBD2. CDR1 and CDR2 (germline): SQVTM, ANQGSEA. J lost 10 bases, V lost 7 bases, and 10 bases had no gene match. CDR3 size: 14 residues. The DNA of the CDR3 is TGCAGCGGCACCACTAGCGGGGGGGCAGGGGAGCAGTTCTTC. Translating it yields CSGTTSGGAGEQFF.

The chain is built from TRBV14 and TRBJ1-4, with D perhaps matching TRBD1 (6 bases). CDR3 length: 14 amino acids. The V gene's germline CDR1 is SGHDN and CDR2 FVKESK. V lost 4 bases and J 5 bases, leaving 11 bases between the germline ends. In nucleotides, the CDR3 is TGTGCCAGCAGCCTCTTGGGGGCGAATGAAAAACTGTTTTTT. Its protein product is CASSLLGANEKLFF.

This chain connects TRBV12-3 or TRBV12-4 to TRBJ2-1; the match to TRBD2 covers 8 bases. V dropped 5 bases and J dropped 2; count of bases not matched to a gene: 11. CDR3 length: 17 amino acids. CDR3 DNA: TGTGCCAGCAGTCCATTTAGCGGGGCGGGGCCCTACAATGAGCAGTTCTTC. This sequence encodes CASSPFSGAGPYNEQFF.

This clonotype showed up many times. This chain links TRBV10-3 with TRBJ2-3, with TRBD1 matching 8 bases. The trim removed 4 bases at V and 0 bases at J, leaving 6 bases unmatched. Germline loops: CDR1 ENHRY, CDR2 SYGVKD. The CDR3 covers 16 residues. In nucleotides, the CDR3 is TGTGCCATCAGTGGTCTCCGGACAGGGAGCACAGATACGCAGTATTTT. This codes for CAISGLRTGSTDTQYF.